The 21 T cell receptor beta chains presented below share a single source sample, sequenced in a study of blood T cells in healthy people across ages. The use of a sample-barcoded 5' primer and a J-beta primer mix characterized a second PCR of roughly 7 to 12 cycles. TCRdb reprocessed the 5' RACE reads with MiXCR, giving one entry per CDR3 protein. Of around 870,000 distinct CDR3 sequences listed, 29% are singletons. The sequenced material came from blood. The receptors here all came from a woman at least 80 years old in good health.

V is TRBV20-1 and J is TRBJ2-7, with D possibly being TRBD1 or TRBD2 (5 bases each). CDR3 length: 13 amino acids. Germline lookup yields CDR1 DFQATT and CDR2 SNEGSKA (reference sequence). Trimming took 3 bases from V and 3 from J, leaving 12 bases between them. CDR3 region: CSASGAGLYEQYF. In DNA, the CDR3 is TGCAGTGCTAGCGGGGCCGGGCTCTACGAGCAGTACTTC.

The sample holds a few counts of this clonotype. This chain joins TRBV14 and TRBJ2-1; D is perhaps TRBD1 or TRBD2 (5 bases each). Germline V gene data show CDR1 as SGHDN and CDR2 as FVKESK. This CDR3 has 14 residues. V dropped 7 bases and J dropped 10 bases, with 20 bases sitting between them. CDR3 loop: CASNYFPGRAEQFF. The DNA for the CDR3 is TGTGCCAGCAACTACTTCCCGGGACGGGCCGAGCAGTTCTTC.

This clonotype was detected a few times. The J gene is TRBJ2-1, the V gene TRBV21-1; the DNA was not used to check the table's D call, TRBD2. TRBV21-1 is termed a pseudogene. The CDR3 is 18 residues long. CDR3 protein: CASSREPQGPSSYNEQFF. For the CDR3, the DNA is TGTGCCAGCAGCAGAGAACCACAGGGCCCGAGCTCCTACAATGAGCAGTTCTTC.

The CDR3 DNA reads TGTGCCAGCAGCTTGGGGACGGCTACTAACTATGGCTACACCTTC. Residues: CASSLGTATNYGYTF. J is TRBJ1-2 and V is TRBV7-9; D perhaps matches TRBD1 (5 bases). The V end was cut by 3 bases, the J end by 0 bases, with 11 bases between. The germline gives CDR1 SEHNR, CDR2 FQNEAQ (reference sequence). There are 15 residues in the CDR3. The full variable domain, completed using reference TRBV7-9 and TRBJ1-2, is DTGVSQNPRHKITKRGQNVTFRCDPISEHNRLYWYRQTLGQGPEFLTYFQNEAQLEKSRLLSDRFSAERPKGSFSTLEIQRTEQGDSAMYLCASSLGTATNYGYTFGSGTRLTVV.

To note about this clonotype: This may come from a read error, since a much larger clone is one base off. This CDR3 is CARPQGKSSYVQYF. The CDR3, as DNA: TGTGCCAGGCCACAGGGAAAGAGCTCCTACGTGCAGTACTTC. The chain uses TRBV2 and TRBJ2-7; D is possibly TRBD1 (6 bases). The CDR3 covers 14 residues. Germline V gene lookup returns CDR1 SNHLY and CDR2 FYNNEI.

In this sample, this clonotype turned up many times. The chain links TRBV6-5 to TRBJ2-7; tentative D call: TRBD1 (5 bases). Germline CDR1 reads MNHEY; CDR2 reads SVGAGI. V lost 0 bases and J 0 bases, leaving 9 bases between the germline ends. This CDR3 has 15 amino acids. CDR3 sequence: CASSYSAQGSYEQYF. The DNA of the CDR3 is TGTGCCAGCAGTTACTCGGCCCAGGGCTCCTACGAGCAGTACTTC.

This clonotype was picked up a small number of times. The genes are TRBV4-2 and TRBJ1-1, with 9 bases fitting TRBD1. The CDR3 length is 16 residues. Germline assignment: CDR1 LGHNA and CDR2 YNFKEQ. With V trimmed by 0 bases and J by 4 bases, 6 bases remained unmatched. The CDR3: CASSQDPPDRGTEAFF. In DNA form, the CDR3 reads TGTGCCAGCAGCCAAGACCCCCCGGACAGGGGCACTGAAGCTTTCTTT.

At least ten counts were recorded for this clonotype. One junction end does not reproduce the germline sequence, and a read error may be involved. This chain joins TRBV7-2 and TRBJ1-2; D gene ambiguous. The germline V gene encodes CDR1 SGHTA and CDR2 FQGNSA. The CDR3 sequence is 13 residues long. The CDR3 loop is CASSVAAFNGYTF. The CDR3 bases are TGTGCCAGCAGCGTAGCGGCGTTTAACGGCTACACCTTC.

The rearrangement links TRBV7-2 to TRBJ2-3, with TRBD2 matching over 12 bases. Per the germline V gene, CDR1 is SGHTA and CDR2 is FQGNSA. The CDR3 has 20 amino acids. V trimming: 2 bases; J trimming: 1 base; junction bases outside the gene matches: 13. The CDR3 loop reads CASSLLSRSRTSGGTDTQYF. DNA for the CDR3: TGTGCCAGCAGCTTACTCTCCCGAAGCCGGACTAGCGGGGGCACAGATACGCAGTATTTT.

V is TRBV28 and J is TRBJ1-2; 7 bases agree with TRBD1. This CDR3 is 15 amino acids long. With 1 base clipped from V and 2 bases from J, the junction kept 4 bases outside the gene matches. Germline V gives CDR1 MDHEN, CDR2 SYDVKM. CDR3 DNA: TGTGCCAGCAGTTTATCGGCAGGGGGGAACTATGGCTACACCTTC. Residues: CASSLSAGGNYGYTF.

This clonotype was detected a few times. With a much larger clone just one base away, this may be a read error. V is TRBV12-3 or TRBV12-4 and J is TRBJ2-5; 9 bases line up with TRBD1. CDR3 size: 14 residues. The CDR3 bases are TGTGCCAGCAGCTTGACAGGGGGAGGAGAGGCCCAGTACTTC. Protein product: CASSLTGGGEAQYF.

This clonotype was seen ten or more times. The chain combines TRBV29-1 with TRBJ2-5, with D possibly matching TRBD1 (6 bases). From germline, CDR1 is SQVTM and CDR2 ANQGSEA. The ends were cut back, 4 bases at V and 5 bases at J, with 14 bases in the middle. The CDR3 covers 13 residues. The CDR3 loop is CSVGPAGEETQYF. CDR3 bases: TGCAGCGTTGGTCCCGCAGGGGAGGAGACCCAGTACTTC.

The chain joins TRBV6-2 or TRBV6-3 to TRBJ2-2, with 7 bases aligning to TRBD1. Losses at the gene ends were 5 bases for V and 0 bases for J; bases not matched to a gene: 6. The V gene's germline CDR1 is MNHEY and CDR2 SVGEGT. This CDR3 region has 16 residues. The CDR3 protein is CASSRYRGSNTGELFF. CDR3 in DNA: TGTGCCAGCAGTCGTTACAGGGGCTCGAACACCGGGGAGCTGTTTTTT.

The CDR3 bases are TGCGCCAGCAGCCAAGCCCAGGGTCCGGGGAACATTCAGTACTTC. Translating it yields CASSQAQGPGNIQYF. This chain links TRBV4-3 with TRBJ2-4; D possibly uses TRBD1 or TRBD2 (5 bases each). The V end was cut by 1 base, the J end by 7 bases, with 14 bases between. The CDR3 totals 15 residues. Germline V lookup: CDR1 LGHNA, CDR2 YSLEER.

In its sample, this clonotype was seen many times. DNA of the CDR3: TGTGCCAGCGGGACAGCCAAAGCTAACTATGGCTACACCTTC. This sequence encodes CASGTAKANYGYTF. This chain connects TRBV7-2 to TRBJ1-2; 7 positions match TRBD1. This CDR3 has 14 residues. J gave up 0 bases and V 8 bases, and 6 bases lay outside the gene matches. In germline, CDR1 is SGHTA, CDR2 FQGNSA.

This clonotype was seen at least ten times. The rearrangement uses TRBV11-2 and TRBJ1-5; no firm D call. The CDR3 runs 16 residues. Trimming took off 3 bases at V and 2 bases at J, with 14 bases between the two ends. CDR1 is SGHAT, CDR2 FQNNGV, per germline. CDR3 sequence (DNA): TGTGCCAGCAGCTTCGGGTCCGGCCTCGGCAATCAGCCCCAGCATTTT. This encodes CASSFGSGLGNQPQHF.

This sequence joins TRBV5-1 and TRBJ2-4; 7 bases agree with TRBD1. TRBJ2-7 matches the DNA end more closely, so the J call is doubtful. The V gene's germline CDR1 is SGHRS and CDR2 YFSETQ. The CDR3 contains 15 residues. Written as DNA, the CDR3 is TGCGCCAGCAGCTTGTACCCAGGGGGACAGTACGAGCAGTACTTC. This codes for CASSLYPGGQYEQYF.

In its sample, this clonotype was seen many times. The CDR3 loop reads CASSFRDATDTQYF. As DNA, the CDR3 is TGCGCCAGCAGCTTCCGGGACGCCACAGATACGCAGTATTTT. This rearrangement joins TRBV5-1 to TRBJ2-3; possibly TRBD1 or TRBD2 for D (5 bases each). Deletions cut 2 bases from V and 2 bases from J, with 9 bases between. Germline values: CDR1 SGHRS, CDR2 YFSETQ. The CDR3 is 14 amino acids.

This clonotype occurred a few times. The chain recombines TRBV2 with TRBJ2-3, with unresolved D. V was pared by 6 bases and J by 7 bases, with 8 bases between. The CDR3 consists of 11 residues. Germline lookup yields CDR1 SNHLY and CDR2 FYNNEI. The CDR3 region has the DNA TGTGCCAGCAGGGACGCGTATACGCAGTATTTT. Protein product: CASRDAYTQYF.

This clonotype came up a few times. The chain recombines TRBV20-1 with TRBJ2-7; TRBD1 aligns across 8 bases. This CDR3 region has 14 residues. Trimming at V came to 5 bases and at J to 3 bases, leaving 9 bases not matched to a gene. CDR1 and CDR2 (germline): DFQATT, SNEGSKA (reference sequence). The CDR3 nucleotides read TGCAGTGCTCAGACGGGGACAGGAAGCTACGAGCAGTACTTC. Protein sequence: CSAQTGTGSYEQYF.

V usage is TRBV20-1 and J usage is TRBJ1-5, with TRBD1 identical over 9 bases. The CDR3 sequence is 14 residues long. Germline V lookup: CDR1 DFQATT, CDR2 SNEGSKA (reference sequence). The ends lost 4 bases at V and 6 bases at J; junction bases unmatched: 7. The CDR3, as DNA: TGCAGTGCTATTGCCGGGACAGGGTTTCAGCCCCAGCATTTT. It is translated as CSAIAGTGFQPQHF.